The sequence of this TCR beta chain was determined in a study of glioma-infiltrating T cells after dendritic cell vaccination. Clones were sequenced by immunoSEQ multiplex PCR, and TCRdb holds only the in-frame ones, with some missing. The repertoire holds about 94,000 clones, with roughly 80% as singletons. Indicated time point: after dendritic cell vaccination, including at tumor progression/relapse. Patients had residual fresh-frozen tumor tissue and more than two years of survival data. This sequence was found in a human donor with glioblastoma. The specimen comprised blood, sampled after dendritic cell vaccination.

The CDR3 reads CASTDRIFTDTQYF. For the CDR3, the DNA is TGTGCCAGCACCGACAGGATCTTCACAGATACGCAGTATTTT. This chain links TRBV6-6 with TRBJ2-3; D is possibly TRBD1 (6 bases). Germline loops: CDR1 MNHNY, CDR2 SVGAGI (reference sequence). This CDR3 contains 14 residues. The V gene lost 7 bases and the J gene lost 2 bases, with 13 bases spanning the gap.